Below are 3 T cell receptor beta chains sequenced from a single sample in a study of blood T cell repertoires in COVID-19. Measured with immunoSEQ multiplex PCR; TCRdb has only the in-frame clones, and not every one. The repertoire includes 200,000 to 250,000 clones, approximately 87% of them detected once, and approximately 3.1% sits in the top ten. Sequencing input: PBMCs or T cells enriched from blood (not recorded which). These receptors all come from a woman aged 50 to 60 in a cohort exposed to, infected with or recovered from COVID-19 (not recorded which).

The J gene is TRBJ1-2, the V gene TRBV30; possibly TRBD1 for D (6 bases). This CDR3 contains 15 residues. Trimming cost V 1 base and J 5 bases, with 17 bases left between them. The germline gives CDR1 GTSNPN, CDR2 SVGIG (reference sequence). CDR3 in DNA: TGTGCCTGGAGTGAGCCTTGGGACAAACCGTATGGCTACACCTTC. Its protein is CAWSEPWDKPYGYTF.

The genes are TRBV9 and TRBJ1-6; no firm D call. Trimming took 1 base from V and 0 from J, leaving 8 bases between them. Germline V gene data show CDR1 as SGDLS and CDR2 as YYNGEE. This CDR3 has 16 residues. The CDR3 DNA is TGTGCCAGCAGCGTAAAGGCTAGCTCCTATAATTCACCCCTCCACTTT. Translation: CASSVKASSYNSPLHF. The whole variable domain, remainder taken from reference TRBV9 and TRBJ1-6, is DSGVTQTPKHLITATGQRVTLRCSPRSGDLSVYWYQQSLDQGLQFLIQYYNGEERAKGNILERFSAQQFPDLHSELNLSSLELGDSALYFCASSVKASSYNSPLHFGNGTRLTVT.

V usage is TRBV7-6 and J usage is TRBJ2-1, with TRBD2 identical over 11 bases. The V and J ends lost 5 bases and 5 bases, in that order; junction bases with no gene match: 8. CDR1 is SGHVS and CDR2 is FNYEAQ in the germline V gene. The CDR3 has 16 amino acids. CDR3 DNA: TGTGCCAGCAGCCTACTTAGCGGGGGGGTGAACAATGAGCAGTTCTTC. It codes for CASSLLSGGVNNEQFF.